This T cell receptor (beta chain) originates from a study of cytomegalovirus exposure and HLA in healthy donors. 60 Vbeta and 13 Jbeta primers were used in PCR. The data were produced by immunoSEQ multiplex PCR, yet TCRdb's version contains in-frame clones alone and is incomplete. The sample shows hundreds of thousands of clones, roughly 89% of them seen only once. Overall study results and limits: The study designated 160 or so TCR beta chains cytomegalovirus-associated. Later, TCR association rates were found to vary by HLA locus, highest for DRB1 and lowest for HLA-C.

On this clone: Its antigen is unidentified.

The sequencing sample was made of PBMCs. The source is a woman aged 18-35 years in good health and CMV-seronegative.

CDR3 DNA sequence: TGTGCCAGCAGAGTGGGGGGGGCCTACGAGCAGTACTTC. The encoded protein is CASRVGGAYEQYF. The chain is built from TRBV5-4 and TRBJ2-7; 7 positions agree with TRBD2. V trimming: 5 bases; J trimming: 2 bases; junction bases outside the gene matches: 4. CDR1 is SGHNT, CDR2 YYREEE, per germline (reference sequence). The CDR3 consists of 13 residues.